These 26 T cell receptor beta chains were all obtained from the same sample, sequenced in a study of T cells in Graves' hyperthyroidism and ophthalmopathy. The CDR3 regions of TCR beta were amplified from RNA transcripts. The TCR CDR3 first-round RT-PCR relied on the HTBI primer set. TCRdb ran MiXCR on the multiplex PCR reads and lists one entry per CDR3 protein. In the table there are nearly 750,000 distinct CDR3 sequences, roughly 32% of which are singletons. The sample consisted of blood. The receptors derive from a woman aged 40-49 years with Graves' hyperthyroidism.

This clonotype has at least ten counts. This chain links TRBV12-3 or TRBV12-4 with TRBJ2-7, with 11 bases that match TRBD2. There are 14 residues in the CDR3. The V segment lost 6 bases and the J segment 6 bases; nucleotides outside the gene matches: 7. The DNA of the CDR3 is TGTGCCAGCAGCACCCTAGCGGGAGGACGCGAGCAGTACTTC. Protein sequence: CASSTLAGGREQYF.

This clonotype has just a few counts. The genes are TRBV12-3 or TRBV12-4 and TRBJ1-4, with 8 nucleotides matching TRBD1. J lost 4 bases, V lost 6 bases, and 4 bases had no gene match. The length of the CDR3 is 14 residues. CDR3: CASRGDRSNEKLFF. Written as DNA, the CDR3 is TGTGCCAGCAGAGGGGACAGGAGTAATGAAAAACTGTTTTTT.

With respect to this clonotype: Since no conserved phenylalanine or tryptophan closes the CDR3, a read error is the likely cause. V and J are TRBV9 and TRBJ1-4; D remains unclear. The germline CDR1 and CDR2 sequences are SGDLS and YYNGEE. The CDR3 is 14 amino acids. V dropped 3 bases and J dropped 8 bases, with 14 bases sitting between them. CDR3 in DNA: TGTGCCAGCAGCGAGGGTGTTGTGGGCGAAAAACTGTTTTCT. This encodes CASSEGVVGEKLFS.

This clonotype showed up many times. The chain employs TRBV7-9 and TRBJ1-2; D is unclear. The length of the CDR3 is 16 residues. CDR1 and CDR2 from the germline V gene are SEHNR and FQNEAQ (reference sequence). With 0 bases removed from V and 4 bases from J, the gap between germline ends came to 15 bases. The chain's CDR3 is CASSLAWSEGAYGYTF. In DNA form, the CDR3 reads TGTGCCAGCAGCTTAGCGTGGTCGGAGGGTGCCTATGGCTACACCTTC. The entire variable domain, with the rest obtained from reference TRBV7-9 and TRBJ1-2, is as follows: DTGVSQNPRHKITKRGQNVTFRCDPISEHNRLYWYRQTLGQGPEFLTYFQNEAQLEKSRLLSDRFSAERPKGSFSTLEIQRTEQGDSAMYLCASSLAWSEGAYGYTFGSGTRLTVV.

Ten or more counts support this clonotype. The V gene is TRBV7-3, the J gene TRBJ2-2; TRBD1 might be the D (6 bases). V lost 5 bases and J lost 6, with 13 bases in between. This CDR3 spans 14 amino acids. Looked up from germline, CDR1 is SGHTA and CDR2 is FQGTGA. CDR3 coding DNA: TGTGCCAGCAGCACCCAAGGACAGTCCGGGGAGCTGTTTTTT. Translating gives CASSTQGQSGELFF.

Notes on this clonotype: An end of the junction does not agree with germline; a read error may underlie this. The chain is built from TRBV7-2 and TRBJ1-6, with TRBD1 matching over 8 bases. The CDR3 extends over 15 amino acids. The germline V gene encodes CDR1 SGHTA and CDR2 FQGNSA. For the CDR3, the DNA is TGCGCCAGCAGCCAAGATTCAGGGGGCGATTCACCCCTCCACTTT. This sequence encodes CASSQDSGGDSPLHF.

The J gene is TRBJ2-7, the V gene TRBV5-6; 8 bases match TRBD1. CDR3 size: 13 residues. The germline V gene encodes CDR1 SGHDT and CDR2 YYEEEE. V trimming: 1 base; J trimming: 9 bases; junction bases outside the gene matches: 6. CDR3 in DNA: TGTGCCAGCAGCTTGTTGACAGGGGCGCTGCAGTACTTC. It translates to CASSLLTGALQYF.

The rearrangement links TRBV2 to TRBJ1-2, with 10 bases that match TRBD1. Losses at the gene ends were 6 bases for V and 1 base for J; bases not matched to a gene: 5. The germline V gene has CDR1 SNHLY and CDR2 FYNNEI. The CDR3 length is 15 residues. DNA for the CDR3: TGTGCCAGCAGGTCCGGGACAGGGGTTAACTATGGCTACACCTTC. This encodes CASRSGTGVNYGYTF.

This clonotype was counted at least ten times. CDR3 nucleotide sequence: TGTGCCAGTAGTAGGACAGCCAAGTTTAATCAGCCCCAGCATTTT. Protein product: CASSRTAKFNQPQHF. V and J are TRBV19 and TRBJ1-5; tentative D call: TRBD1 (6 bases). Trimming stripped 4 bases from V and 4 bases from J, with 14 bases between. This CDR3 spans 15 amino acids. Per germline, CDR1 LNHDA and CDR2 SQIVND (reference sequence). The variable domain in full, with the rest retrieved from reference TRBV19 and TRBJ1-5, is DGGITQSPKYLFRKEGQNVTLSCEQNLNHDAMYWYRQDPGQGLRLIYYSQIVNDFQKGDIAEGYSVSREKKESFPLTVTSAQKNPTAFYLCASSRTAKFNQPQHFGDGTRLSIL.

The gene calls are TRBV20-1 and TRBJ2-7, with TRBD1 identical over 8 bases. The DNA end is a closer match to TRBJ2-1, so the J assignment may be wrong. The CDR3 has 14 amino acids. Germline CDR1 DFQATT, CDR2 SNEGSKA (reference sequence). DNA for the CDR3: TGCAGTGCCCTCGACAGGGGAGCGGGTAATGAGCAGTTCTTC. It is translated as CSALDRGAGNEQFF.

This clonotype was detected ten times or more. V usage is TRBV9 and J usage is TRBJ1-2; D call uncertain. The CDR3 spans 13 residues. Germline V gene lookup returns CDR1 SGDLS and CDR2 YYNGEE. Trimming removed 2 bases from V and 8 bases from J, with 13 bases in between. The CDR3: CASSVSPGDGYTF. DNA for the CDR3: TGTGCCAGCAGCGTTTCGCCCGGAGACGGCTACACCTTC.

The chain couples TRBV11-2 to TRBJ1-6; D possibly corresponds to TRBD1 (5 bases). This CDR3 spans 17 amino acids. Germline V gene sequence: CDR1 SGHAT, CDR2 FQNNGV. Deletions cut 3 bases from V and 9 bases from J, with 21 bases between. The DNA of the CDR3 is TGTGCCAGCAGCTTGGAAAACAACCGGGGCGTACGTTCACCCCTCCACTTT. It codes for CASSLENNRGVRSPLHF.

This clonotype showed up many times. V is TRBV5-1 and J is TRBJ1-2, with 7 bases fitting TRBD1. Germline assignment: CDR1 SGHRS and CDR2 YFSETQ. J was trimmed by 10 bases and V by 7 bases; bases with no gene match: 13. The CDR3 totals 13 residues. The CDR3 spells CASSPGRGLNYTF. The CDR3 DNA sequence: TGCGCCAGCTCCCCCGGCAGGGGGTTGAACTACACCTTC.

This clonotype has just a few counts. The gene calls are TRBV5-1 and TRBJ2-7; TRBD2 matches at 12 bases. This CDR3 has 17 amino acids. The V segment lost 0 bases and the J segment 5 bases; nucleotides outside the gene matches: 9. CDR1 SGHRS and CDR2 YFSETQ come from the germline V gene. CDR3: CASSLGPLAGGFHEQYF. In nucleotides, the CDR3 is TGCGCCAGCAGCTTGGGCCCCCTAGCGGGAGGGTTCCACGAGCAGTACTTC.

This clonotype has at least ten counts. The chain uses TRBV20-1 and TRBJ2-5; TRBD2 matches at 11 bases. V was clipped by 2 bases and J by 5 bases; unmatched bases: 7. The germline gives CDR1 DFQATT, CDR2 SNEGSKA (reference sequence). There are 15 residues in the CDR3. The CDR3 DNA follows: TGCAGTGCTAGACCCTTAGCGGGGGGGATGGAGACCCAGTACTTC. Translating gives CSARPLAGGMETQYF.

This clonotype was seen ten or more times. The rearrangement uses TRBV5-1 and TRBJ2-2; a possible D gene is TRBD2 (6 bases). CDR1 is SGHRS and CDR2 is YFSETQ in the germline V gene. V was pared by 0 bases and J by 4 bases, with 13 bases between. The CDR3 is made up of 16 amino acids. The DNA of the CDR3 is TGCGCCAGCAGCTTGGTAGTAGCGGCCCGCACCGGGGAGCTGTTTTTT. This translates into CASSLVVAARTGELFF. The complete variable domain, with remaining parts taken from reference TRBV5-1 and TRBJ2-2, reads KAGVTQTPRYLIKTRGQQVTLSCSPISGHRSVSWYQQTPGQGLQFLFEYFSETQRNKGNFPGRFSGRQFSNSRSEMNVSTLELGDSALYLCASSLVVAARTGELFFGEGSRLTVL.

As for this clonotype: A much larger clone lies one base from this, so it may be a read error. The chain combines TRBV9 with TRBJ1-2; perhaps TRBD1 as D (6 bases). The CDR3 extends over 13 amino acids. Germline V gene sequence: CDR1 SGDLS, CDR2 YYNGEE. Trimming pared 3 bases from V and 4 bases from J, leaving 10 bases between. CDR3 in DNA: TGTGCCAGCAGCGCCGGGACAATCTATGGCTACACCTTC. As protein: CASSAGTIYGYTF.

This clonotype appeared many times. This chain connects TRBV7-9 to TRBJ2-7; 11 bases fit TRBD2. Germline-derived CDR1 and CDR2 are SEHNR and FQNEAQ (reference sequence). This CDR3 contains 14 residues. V was pared by 6 bases and J by 1 base, with 2 bases of the junction left unmatched. The CDR3: CASSPSGRSYEQYF. CDR3 nucleotides: TGTGCCAGCAGTCCTAGCGGGAGGTCCTACGAGCAGTACTTC.

The gene calls are TRBV12-3 or TRBV12-4 and TRBJ1-2; D is possibly TRBD1 (5 bases). The CDR3 sequence is 15 residues long. The CDR3 DNA is TGTGGCACGATCGGCCGGGCCTTAGGGGACTATGGCTACACCTTC. It codes for CGTIGRALGDYGYTF.

This chain joins TRBV5-1 and TRBJ2-5; either TRBD1 or TRBD2 may supply D (5 bases each). Trimming pared 7 bases from V and 1 base from J, leaving 14 bases between. Germline CDR1 is SGHRS and CDR2 is YFSETQ. The CDR3 consists of 14 residues. CDR3 nucleotides: TGCGCCAGCGGCTGGGGGTCTCCCCAAGAGACCCAGTACTTC. It yields the protein CASGWGSPQETQYF.

This chain connects TRBV14 to TRBJ2-7; D unresolved. Per the germline V gene, CDR1 is SGHDN and CDR2 is FVKESK. The CDR3 is 16 residues long. V lost 4 bases and J lost 2, with 18 bases in between. The CDR3 DNA follows: TGTGCCAGCAGCCCCCATTTAAGGACGAATACCTACGAGCAGTACTTC. This encodes CASSPHLRTNTYEQYF.

The chain employs TRBV7-2 and TRBJ2-2; 9 bases line up with TRBD2. The germline gives CDR1 SGHTA, CDR2 FQGNSA. J gave up 0 bases and V 10 bases, and 3 bases lay outside the gene matches. This CDR3 spans 14 amino acids. The CDR3 DNA follows: TGTGCCACCACTAGCGGGCCGAACACCGGGGAGCTGTTTTTT. This gives the protein CATTSGPNTGELFF.

This chain uses TRBV13 with TRBJ1-1, with D unclear. Germline lookup yields CDR1 PRHDT and CDR2 FYEKMQ (reference sequence). Trimming stripped 5 bases from V and 3 bases from J, with 19 bases between. This CDR3 contains 16 residues. For the CDR3, the DNA is TGTGCCAGCAGCCCGTCCCGGGATTTCGAAGACACTGAAGCTTTCTTT. It translates to CASSPSRDFEDTEAFF.

In this sample, this clonotype turned up a few times. The rearrangement joins TRBV7-2 to TRBJ1-6, with TRBD1 as a possible D gene (5 bases). V was clipped by 5 bases and J by 7 bases, with 15 bases between them. This CDR3 comprises 15 residues. From germline, CDR1 is SGHTA and CDR2 FQGNSA. The CDR3 nucleotides read TGTGCCAGCAGCATTCGGGGGGTCCTGAATTCACCCCTCCACTTT. It codes for CASSIRGVLNSPLHF.

CDR3 coding DNA: TGCAGTGCTATGGGGCTAGCGGGGGTGGGGGCCCAGTACTTC. The encoded protein is CSAMGLAGVGAQYF. V and J are TRBV20-1 and TRBJ2-5, with 10 nucleotides matching TRBD2. Germline V gene lookup returns CDR1 DFQATT and CDR2 SNEGSKA (reference sequence). The length of the CDR3 is 14 residues. Losses at the gene ends were 4 bases for V and 9 bases for J; bases not matched to a gene: 11.

This clonotype was seen only a few times. The V call is TRBV3-1, the J call TRBJ1-5, with D unclear. Trimming removed 1 base from V and 4 bases from J, with 5 bases in between. CDR1 LGHDT and CDR2 YNNKEL come from the germline V gene (reference sequence). CDR3 size: 13 residues. The CDR3 spells CASSQVANQPQHF. Written as DNA, the CDR3 is TGTGCCAGCAGCCAAGTAGCTAATCAGCCCCAGCATTTT.